One sample yielded the 29 T cell receptor beta chains listed below, sequenced in a study of cytomegalovirus exposure and HLA in healthy donors. The study ran its PCR with 60 Vbeta and 13 Jbeta primers. Assay used: immunoSEQ multiplex PCR; TCRdb lists only in-frame clones, some missing. The sample contains 95,000 to 150,000 clones, around 80% of which appear only once. Sequences were obtained from PBMCs. Receptors originate from a man aged 30 to 45 in good health and CMV-seropositive.

This clone was found a few times. The J gene is TRBJ1-1, the V gene TRBV27, with TRBD1 matching over 7 bases. V trimming: 6 bases; J trimming: 4 bases; junction bases outside the gene matches: 11. The germline V gene encodes CDR1 MNHEY and CDR2 SMNVEV (reference sequence). The CDR3 extends over 15 amino acids. The CDR3 region is CASRDQGVLVTEAFF. The DNA of the CDR3 is TGTGCCAGCAGGGACCAGGGGGTCTTGGTCACTGAAGCTTTCTTT.

The chain uses TRBV25-1 and TRBJ2-7, with TRBD2 matching over 7 bases. The germline V gene encodes CDR1 MGHDK and CDR2 SYGVNS. The CDR3 spans 18 residues. The trim removed 3 bases at V and 7 bases at J, leaving 21 bases unmatched. The CDR3 coding sequence is TGTGCCAGCAGTGATCGCGATCCGGAGGGACTAAAAAGTGAAGAGCAGTACTTC. Protein sequence: CASSDRDPEGLKSEEQYF.

This clone is a singleton in its sample. The gene calls are TRBV6-4 and TRBJ2-1; perhaps TRBD2 as D (7 bases). The germline gives CDR1 MRHNA, CDR2 SNTAGT. The CDR3 runs to 16 residues. Between the trimmed V and J ends, which lost 10 bases and 8 bases, there was a span of 27 bases. CDR3 sequence: CAIPGGGERAGDEQFF. The CDR3 bases are TGTGCCATCCCCGGCGGGGGCGAGAGAGCAGGGGATGAGCAGTTCTTC.

The chain recombines TRBV28 with TRBJ2-7; D is possibly TRBD2 (5 bases). The ends were cut back, 6 bases at V and 4 bases at J, with 16 bases in the middle. This CDR3 contains 14 residues. Germline CDR1 MDHEN, CDR2 SYDVKM. CDR3 sequence reads: CASRFMGGGYEQYF. CDR3 sequence (DNA): TGTGCCAGCAGATTCATGGGCGGAGGATACGAGCAGTACTTC.

This clone has just one count. The chain combines TRBV7-9 with TRBJ2-7; perhaps TRBD2 as D (8 bases). Germline CDR1 SEHNR, CDR2 FQNEAQ (reference sequence). The CDR3 totals 15 residues. The germline V and J ends were trimmed by 5 bases and 1 base, with 15 bases remaining between them. The DNA for the CDR3 is TGTGCCAGCAGCGACAGGGCGGGAGGTTCCTACGAGCAGTACTTC. Its protein is CASSDRAGGSYEQYF. The full variable domain, completed using reference TRBV7-9 and TRBJ2-7, is DTGVSQNPRHKITKRGQNVTFRCDPISEHNRLYWYRQTLGQGPEFLTYFQNEAQLEKSRLLSDRFSAERPKGSFSTLEIQRTEQGDSAMYLCASSDRAGGSYEQYFGPGTRLTVT.

This chain connects TRBV9 to TRBJ1-3, with D tentatively TRBD1 (6 bases). V shed 6 bases and J shed 0 bases, with 13 bases lying between them. This CDR3 spans 15 amino acids. Germline CDR1 is SGDLS and CDR2 is YYNGEE. The CDR3 DNA reads as TGTGCCAGCAAGGGGGGGGCGAACTCTGGAAACACCATATATTTT. It encodes CASKGGANSGNTIYF.

The chain couples TRBV2 to TRBJ2-3; 9 bases are shared with TRBD1. CDR3 length: 15 amino acids. Germline V CDR1 and CDR2: SNHLY, FYNNEI. The V gene end was trimmed by 4 bases and the J gene end by 6 bases; junction bases not matched to a gene: 8. CDR3 residues: CASSAEQGASDTQYF. In DNA form, the CDR3 reads TGTGCCAGCAGTGCAGAACAGGGGGCCTCGGATACGCAGTATTTT.

The V and J genes are TRBV9 and TRBJ2-1; possible D gene TRBD1, 5 bases. CDR1 SGDLS and CDR2 YYNGEE come from the germline V gene. This CDR3 contains 13 residues. V lost 2 bases and J 5 bases, leaving 8 bases between the germline ends. CDR3 in DNA: TGTGCCAGCAGCGTTGGGGCAGACAATGAGCAGTTCTTC. It yields the protein CASSVGADNEQFF. Full variable domain (remainder filled in from reference TRBV9 and TRBJ2-1): DSGVTQTPKHLITATGQRVTLRCSPRSGDLSVYWYQQSLDQGLQFLIQYYNGEERAKGNILERFSAQQFPDLHSELNLSSLELGDSALYFCASSVGADNEQFFGPGTRLTVL.

Only one count was recorded for this clone. CDR3 sequence (DNA): TGTGCCACCAGCAGTCGCGGACAAAGGAGGACAGGGGGCGGCCATTATGGCTACACCTTC. Translation gives CATSSRGQRRTGGGHYGYTF. The V call is TRBV15, the J call TRBJ1-2; 11 bases agree with TRBD1. Germline assignment: CDR1 LNHNV and CDR2 YYDKDF (reference sequence). The CDR3 loop spans 20 amino acids. The V segment lost 3 bases and the J segment 5 bases; nucleotides outside the gene matches: 20.

V gene TRBV2 combines with J gene TRBJ2-7, with 12 bases lining up with TRBD2. This CDR3 contains 15 residues. With V trimmed by 4 bases and J by 7 bases, 8 bases remained unmatched. Germline CDR1 reads SNHLY; CDR2 reads FYNNEI. This CDR3 is CASSGGLAGLREQYF. CDR3 nucleotide sequence: TGTGCCAGCAGTGGGGGACTAGCGGGCCTGAGGGAGCAGTACTTC.

The chain uses TRBV5-1 and TRBJ2-1; the match to TRBD2 covers 7 bases. Germline V CDR1 and CDR2: SGHRS, YFSETQ. V dropped 1 base and J dropped 9; count of bases not matched to a gene: 16. This CDR3 contains 17 residues. CDR3 in DNA: TGCGCCAGCAGCTTGCTGGCCAGCGGGGCCGTTTTTGGTGAGCAGTTCTTC. This translates into CASSLLASGAVFGEQFF.

The genes are TRBV30 and TRBJ2-1; 13 nucleotides line up with TRBD2. Germline V gene sequence: CDR1 GTSNPN, CDR2 SVGIG (reference sequence). The CDR3 spans 16 residues. Trimming at V came to 4 bases and at J to 9 bases, leaving 12 bases not matched to a gene. In nucleotides, the CDR3 is TGTGCCTGGACCCACTCAACTAGCGGGAGGGCGGGTGAGCAGTTCTTC. Translating gives CAWTHSTSGRAGEQFF.

This clone was seen only a few times. Other DNA variants within this sample encode the same CDR3. This rearrangement joins TRBV2 to TRBJ2-7, with D perhaps TRBD1 (6 bases). This CDR3 spans 12 amino acids. The V gene's germline CDR1 is SNHLY and CDR2 FYNNEI. Trimming cost V 7 bases and J 10 bases, with 17 bases left between them. The DNA for the CDR3 is TGTGCCAGCATCAGAGGGGGAATCGATCAGTACTTC. Its translation is CASIRGGIDQYF. Full variable domain (outside the CDR3, taken from reference TRBV2 and TRBJ2-7): EPEVTQTPSHQVTQMGQEVILRCVPISNHLYFYWYRQILGQKVEFLVSFYNNEISEKSEIFDDQFSVERPDGSNFTLKIRSTKLEDSAMYFCASIRGGIDQYFGPGTRLTVT.

The chain combines TRBV7-6 with TRBJ2-5; D uncertain. Per germline, CDR1 SGHVS and CDR2 FNYEAQ. This CDR3 region has 11 residues. V was clipped by 5 bases and J by 5 bases, with 6 bases between them. The CDR3, as DNA: TGTGCCAGCAGCCCACGGGAGACCCAGTACTTC. Residues: CASSPRETQYF.

The rearrangement uses TRBV27 and TRBJ2-7, with 8 positions matching TRBD1. V shed 10 bases, J shed 5 bases, and the junction held 7 bases outside the gene matches. CDR1 and CDR2 from the germline V gene are MNHEY and SMNVEV (reference sequence). The CDR3 has 12 amino acids. CDR3 residues: CATRQGLDEQYF. The CDR3 DNA follows: TGTGCCACCCGACAGGGGCTCGACGAGCAGTACTTC.

This clone was picked up one time. V gene TRBV7-3 combines with J gene TRBJ1-1; D is unclear. The germline V and J ends were trimmed by 5 bases and 4 bases, with 11 bases remaining between them. This CDR3 is built from 13 residues. Germline V gives CDR1 SGHTA, CDR2 FQGTGA. The CDR3 region is CASSREKTTEAFF. For the CDR3, the DNA is TGTGCCAGCAGCCGAGAAAAAACCACTGAAGCTTTCTTT. Together with reference TRBV7-3 and TRBJ1-1, the CDR3 gives the full variable domain: GAGVSQTPSNKVTEKGKYVELRCDPISGHTALYWYRQSLGQGPEFLIYFQGTGAADDSGLPNDRFFAVRPEGSVSTLKIQRTERGDSAVYLCASSREKTTEAFFGQGTRLTVV.

The V gene is TRBV7-2, the J gene TRBJ1-5; a weak D match, TRBD1 (5 bases). V was clipped by 3 bases and J by 7 bases, with 10 bases between them. CDR3 length equals 13 residues. Looked up from germline, CDR1 is SGHTA and CDR2 is FQGNSA. In DNA, the CDR3 is TGTGCCAGCAGCTTCCAGGGTTACCAGCCCCAGCATTTT. It specifies CASSFQGYQPQHF.

V is TRBV7-2 and J is TRBJ2-2; 7 bases align to TRBD1. CDR1 SGHTA and CDR2 FQGNSA come from the germline V gene. This CDR3 spans 15 amino acids. Trimming cost V 4 bases and J 4 bases; bases outside gene matches: 6. In DNA form, the CDR3 reads TGTGCCAGCAGCTCCACAGGGGCGGGCACCGGGGAGCTGTTTTTT. It specifies CASSSTGAGTGELFF.

V gene TRBV6-1 combines with J gene TRBJ2-4, with a weak D call TRBD2 (6 bases). Trimming stripped 2 bases from V and 8 bases from J, with 13 bases between. The length of the CDR3 is 14 residues. Germline V lookup: CDR1 MNHNS, CDR2 SASEGT. This CDR3 is CASSEPGTSDIQYF. CDR3 sequence (DNA): TGTGCCAGCAGTGAACCTGGGACTTCAGACATTCAGTACTTC.

The chain combines TRBV5-6 with TRBJ2-2; 14 nucleotides align to TRBD2. The CDR3 has 19 residues. After removal of 4 bases from V and 2 bases from J, the junction contained 10 bases not matched to a gene. Germline V gene data show CDR1 as SGHDT and CDR2 as YYEEEE. This CDR3 is CASSNPGLAGDGNTGELFF. The DNA of the CDR3 is TGTGCCAGCAGCAACCCGGGACTAGCGGGAGATGGAAACACCGGGGAGCTGTTTTTT.

This clone turned up a few times. CDR3 bases: TGTGCCAGCAGCCGGGCGGGAGAGGATACGCAGTATTTT. It codes for CASSRAGEDTQYF. The chain links TRBV11-1 to TRBJ2-3; TRBD2 aligns across 7 bases. Trimming removed 5 bases from V and 6 bases from J; junction bases left unmatched: 5. The CDR3 loop spans 13 amino acids. CDR1 SGHAT and CDR2 FQDESV come from the germline V gene (reference sequence).

The CDR3 reads CASSLDAGSYNEQFF. CDR3 nucleotides: TGTGCCAGCAGCTTAGATGCGGGATCCTACAATGAGCAGTTCTTC. V is TRBV11-3 and J is TRBJ2-1, with TRBD2 as a possible D gene (6 bases). The CDR3 is 15 residues long. Germline V gene lookup returns CDR1 SGHNT and CDR2 YENEEA. V gave up 0 bases and J gave up 1 base, with 7 bases separating them.

This rearrangement joins TRBV6-5 to TRBJ2-7; D remains unclear. This CDR3 has 14 amino acids. Trimming removed 2 bases at V and 3 bases at J, with 11 bases between. The germline V gene has CDR1 MNHEY and CDR2 SVGAGI. The CDR3 DNA is TGTGCCAGCAGTTACCGACATTCTCGCTACGAGCAGTACTTC. Protein sequence: CASSYRHSRYEQYF.

The rearrangement joins TRBV5-5 to TRBJ2-5, with D tentatively TRBD2 (5 bases). Trimming removed 1 base from V and 1 base from J, with 8 bases in between. CDR1 is SGHKS, CDR2 YYEKEE, per germline (reference sequence). The CDR3 is made up of 14 amino acids. CDR3 in amino acids: CASSLMGSQETQYF. The CDR3 region has the DNA TGTGCCAGCAGCTTGATGGGGAGCCAAGAGACCCAGTACTTC.

The chain carries TRBV15 and TRBJ2-7, with D perhaps TRBD1 (5 bases). The CDR3 has 16 amino acids. Trimming removed 0 bases from V and 3 bases from J, with 15 bases in between. Per germline, CDR1 LNHNV and CDR2 YYDKDF (reference sequence). The CDR3 DNA reads as TGTGCCACCAGCAGAGACCCCCTGACAGTCAGCTACGAGCAGTACTTC. Translated: CATSRDPLTVSYEQYF. The full variable domain, with the rest looked up from reference TRBV15 and TRBJ2-7, is DAMVIQNPRYQVTQFGKPVTLSCSQTLNHNVMYWYQQKSSQAPKLLFHYYDKDFNNEADTPDNFQSRRPNTSFCFLDIRSPGLGDTAMYLCATSRDPLTVSYEQYFGPGTRLTVT.

The chain combines TRBV6-5 with TRBJ2-3, with D perhaps matching TRBD2 (5 bases). The CDR3 consists of 14 residues. CDR1 is MNHEY, CDR2 SVGAGI, per germline. V lost 0 bases, J lost 3 bases, and 7 bases lay in between. In DNA form, the CDR3 reads TGTGCCAGCAGTTACTCGACTACGACAGATACGCAGTATTTT. Translated, it gives CASSYSTTTDTQYF.

The rearrangement uses TRBV27 and TRBJ1-2; D is possibly TRBD1 (6 bases). The V end lost 3 bases, the J end lost 2 bases, and 16 bases lay between the germline ends. Germline V CDR1 and CDR2: MNHEY, SMNVEV (reference sequence). This CDR3 region has 16 residues. This CDR3 reads CASSLLRGTDNYGYTF. Here the CDR3 DNA reads TGTGCCAGCAGTTTGCTCAGGGGCACTGACAACTATGGCTACACCTTC.

Here the CDR3 DNA reads TGTGCCAGCATGAGGAGGGGAGGGACTGAAGCTTTCTTT. Its protein product is CASMRRGGTEAFF. The chain is built from TRBV5-6 and TRBJ1-1; a weak D match, TRBD1 (5 bases). The CDR3 is 13 residues long. The germline gives CDR1 SGHDT, CDR2 YYEEEE. Trimming pared 6 bases from V and 5 bases from J, leaving 14 bases between.

The gene calls are TRBV11-3 and TRBJ2-3; 8 bases match TRBD2. Trimming removed 4 bases from V and 8 bases from J; junction bases left unmatched: 8. Germline V gene data show CDR1 as SGHNT and CDR2 as YENEEA. The CDR3 sequence is 14 residues long. The CDR3 loop is CASSSGRAVGTQYF. CDR3 in DNA: TGTGCCAGCAGCTCCGGGAGGGCGGTGGGTACGCAGTATTTT.